Presented here are 2 T cell receptor beta chains from one specimen sequenced in a study of shared clonotypes between healthy human individuals (TCRdb year 2020). The library was obtained by the immunoSEQ multiplex PCR assay. TCRdb carries this immuneACCESS record with in-frame sequences only. Its versions omit some clonotypes, under half of them owing to an unresolved V gene in the studies checked, with the rest unexplained. For this sample the table gives fewer than 1 million clones, of which 95% to 97% were detected only once. About 0.21% of the sample belongs to the ten largest clones. For the CD8 naive samples, CD45RO-negative cells were positively selected for CCR7, yielding a CD45RA+CCR7+ population from which TemRA cells were excluded. Sequencing was done on a sample of naive CD8+ T cells sorted from blood. This sample's cell subset or site label indicates: CD45RA+CCR7+. These TCRs come from a man younger than 40 in good health.

CDR3 protein: CASSSPGTSTDTQYF. DNA for the CDR3: TGTGCCAGCAGCTCGCCGGGCACTAGCACAGATACGCAGTATTTT. The V and J genes are TRBV5-4 and TRBJ2-3; the D is unclear. Trimming shortened V by 3 bases and J by 0 bases, and 11 bases separated the two germline ends. From germline, CDR1 is SGHNT and CDR2 YYREEE (reference sequence). This CDR3 spans 15 amino acids.

J is TRBJ2-7 and V is TRBV6-5, with unresolved D. Trimming took off 4 bases at V and 0 bases at J, with 7 bases between the two ends. There are 13 residues in the CDR3. The germline CDR1 and CDR2 sequences are MNHEY and SVGAGI. The DNA of the CDR3 is TGTGCCAGCAGTTGGGCCAGCTCCTACGAGCAGTACTTC. It codes for CASSWASSYEQYF.